This T cell receptor (beta chain) was observed in a study of T-cell reconstitution after alpha-beta-depleted transplantation in children. Overall study findings and caveats: Some patients owed their high day-60 TCRbeta diversity to surviving recipient T cells and thymic progenitors. Reportedly, only several hundred clones from non-depleted graft cells drove alpha-beta T-cell counts at about two months. Diversity and T-cell counts at one year after transplant derived mostly from new T cells.

Unique molecular identifiers featured in how the TCRbeta library was prepared. TCRdb independently ran MiXCR on the PCR reads; one entry per CDR3 protein. This table has 610,000 or so distinct CDR3 sequences, about a quarter appearing once. This clonotype occurred a few times. Its target is not known. This CDR3 contains 15 residues. Losses at the gene ends were 2 bases for V and 8 bases for J; bases not matched to a gene: 5. Germline V gene sequence: CDR1 DFQATT, CDR2 SNEGSKA (reference sequence). The receptor was isolated from a boy younger than two with Wiskott-Aldrich syndrome, due to receive a stem cell transplant. The specimen comprised PBMCs, sampled before TCRalphabeta/CD19-depleted stem cell transplant. The gene calls are TRBV20-1 and TRBJ2-1, with TRBD2 identical over 14 bases. Here the CDR3 DNA reads TGCAGTGCTAGAACCGGGACTAGCGGGAGTGATGAGCAGTTCTTC. Encoded protein: CSARTGTSGSDEQFF.